This T cell receptor beta chain was recovered during a study of T cells in localized non-small cell lung cancer. Overall study findings and caveats: Overall survival was longer when the density of T cells in the blood was higher. Heterogeneity cannot be ruled out, as sequencing used one tumor region only.

A remark on this clone: The antigen is unknown.

Using immunoSEQ multiplex PCR, the repertoire was profiled, and TCRdb retains in-frame clones only, with some absent. The sample gives about 92,000 clones, under 95% of which show up once; approximately 4% is in the top ten. This clonotype was sampled from a woman aged 35-70 years with stage II squamous cell lung carcinoma. This material consisted of PBMCs, taken before any cancer treatment.

The CDR3 region is CASRRGQFTNTEAFF. The DNA for the CDR3 is TGTGCCAGCAGAAGGGGGCAGTTTACAAACACTGAAGCTTTCTTT. This sequence joins TRBV6-1 and TRBJ1-1; 7 bases fit TRBD1. CDR3 length: 15 residues. The ends lost 6 bases at V and 2 bases at J; junction bases unmatched: 9. CDR1 is MNHNS, CDR2 SASEGT, per germline.